A selection of T cell receptor beta chains follows, all from one sample in a study of OX40 agonist ivuxolimab in advanced cancers. The assay was immunoSEQ multiplex PCR, and TCRdb's table has in-frame clones only and misses some. The sample has over 70,000 clones; about 91% are singletons. The material sequenced was CD4+ or CD8+ T cells sorted from blood, taken in a trial of the OX40 agonist ivuxolimab. Every receptor here comes from an adult with an advanced solid tumor such as melanoma, head and neck, liver or kidney cancer. The CDR3 runs from the conserved cysteine through the conserved F or W. D genes are given only for firm matches. Size tells how often a clone was seen (once, few, many) or the class of an expanded clone, and some rows leave it out.

TRBV5-1	few	.	TRBJ2-3	CASSPGDSTDTQYF	TGCGCCAGCAGCCCAGGGGACTCCACAGATACGCAGTATTTT
TRBV7-7	.	TRBD1	TRBJ2-2	CASRRTGANTGELFF	TGTGCTAGCAGACGGACAGGAGCGAACACCGGGGAGCTGTTTTTT
TRBV7-3	.	.	TRBJ2-1	CASSLTHAYNEQFF	TGTGCCAGCAGCCTTACACACGCGTACAATGAGCAGTTCTTC
TRBV28	few	TRBD1	TRBJ2-7	CASSSSGTVLYEQYF	TGTGCCAGCAGTTCCTCCGGGACAGTTCTCTACGAGCAGTACTTC
TRBV11-2	.	.	TRBJ2-1	CASSLVVGDTYNEQFF	TGTGCCAGCAGCTTAGTGGTAGGGGACACCTACAATGAGCAGTTCTTC
TRBV5-1	few	.	TRBJ1-1	CASYAGLMNTEAFF	TGCGCCAGCTATGCCGGACTCATGAACACTGAAGCTTTCTTT
TRBV9	.	.	TRBJ2-2	CASKNFTFGELFF	TGTGCCAGCAAAAATTTCACATTCGGGGAGCTGTTTTTT
TRBV6-5	.	TRBD1	TRBJ2-1	CASSFRKGASYNEQFF	TGTGCCAGCAGTTTCCGGAAGGGGGCGTCCTACAATGAGCAGTTCTTC
TRBV7-9	.	TRBD1	TRBJ2-2	CASRQQTGPTGELFF	TGTGCCAGCAGACAACAGACAGGGCCCACCGGGGAGCTGTTTTTT
TRBV15	.	.	TRBJ2-4	CATSRDQENIQYF	TGTGCCACCAGCAGAGATCAAGAGAACATTCAGTACTTC
TRBV19	.	TRBD1	TRBJ1-2	CASSIGAGGHGYTF	TGTGCCAGTAGTATAGGCGCAGGGGGCCATGGCTACACCTTC
TRBV5-1	few	.	TRBJ2-5	CASSLERTQYF	TGCGCCAGCAGCCTAGAACGGACCCAGTACTTC
TRBV2	.	.	TRBJ1-2	CASSSQGANYGYTF	TGTGCCAGCAGTTCCCAAGGTGCTAACTATGGCTACACCTTC
TRBV5-1	once	.	TRBJ1-5	CASSLGSGEGQPQHF	TGCGCCAGCAGCTTGGGATCAGGGGAAGGGCAGCCCCAGCATTTT
TRBV27	.	TRBD1	TRBJ1-6	CASSSTGGGNSPLHF	TGTGCCAGCAGTTCCACAGGGGGCGGGAATTCACCCCTCCACTTT
TRBV5-1	.	.	TRBJ1-2	CASSGHREFTF	TGCGCCAGCAGCGGTCACAGGGAGTTCACCTTC
TRBV19	.	.	TRBJ1-1	CASSLQGGAAFF	TGTGCCAGTAGTCTGCAGGGAGGGGCGGCTTTCTTT
TRBV18	few	.	TRBJ2-5	CASSPGSGITQYF	TGTGCCAGCTCACCCGGGTCGGGTATAACCCAGTACTTC
TRBV7-2	.	.	TRBJ1-1	CASSLLGATEAFF	TGTGCCAGCAGCCTACTAGGGGCCACTGAAGCTTTCTTT
TRBV4-2	.	TRBD2	TRBJ2-2	CASSPRRGDTGELFF	TGTGCCAGCAGCCCCAGGCGGGGGGACACCGGGGAGCTGTTTTTT
TRBV7-2	.	TRBD2	TRBJ2-7	CASSVRLAGVYEQYF	TGTGCCAGCAGCGTAAGACTAGCGGGAGTCTACGAGCAGTACTTC
TRBV7-2	.	.	TRBJ2-7	CASSPGLQAHEQYF	TGTGCCAGCAGCCCCGGATTGCAGGCCCACGAGCAGTACTTC
TRBV27	.	.	TRBJ1-5	CASSLRFRGNQPQHF	TGTGCCAGCAGTTTAAGGTTCAGGGGAAATCAGCCCCAGCATTTT
TRBV5-4	.	TRBD1	TRBJ2-1	CASSSRRQGENEQFF	TGTGCCAGCAGCTCCCGCCGACAGGGGGAAAATGAGCAGTTCTTC
TRBV7-3	.	TRBD1	TRBJ1-1	CASSIQGADTEAFF	TGTGCCAGCTCTATTCAGGGGGCAGACACTGAAGCTTTCTTT
TRBV4-3	.	TRBD1	TRBJ2-2	CASSQGTGAGTGELFF	TGCGCCAGCAGCCAGGGGACAGGGGCGGGCACCGGGGAGCTGTTTTTT
TRBV5-1	.	.	TRBJ2-6	CASRSLYSGANVLTF	TGCGCCAGCCGTTCATTGTACTCTGGGGCCAACGTCCTGACTTTC
TRBV11-3	once	.	TRBJ2-5	CASSLLSGSAETQYF	TGTGCCAGCAGCTTACTGTCCGGCTCCGCGGAGACCCAGTACTTC
TRBV11-2	.	TRBD2	TRBJ2-1	CASRSSGSSYNEQFF	TGTGCCAGCAGATCTAGCGGGAGCTCCTACAATGAGCAGTTCTTC
TRBV9	.	.	TRBJ2-7	CASSPDSASSYEQYF	TGTGCCAGCAGCCCTGATAGCGCGAGCTCCTACGAGCAGTACTTC
TRBV5-1	.	.	TRBJ1-4	CASSEWDGPNEKLFF	TGCGCCAGCAGCGAATGGGACGGACCGAATGAAAAACTGTTTTTT
TRBV28	.	.	TRBJ2-2	CASSSGGRRELFF	TGTGCCAGCAGTTCTGGGGGTCGCCGGGAGCTGTTTTTT
TRBV9	.	TRBD1	TRBJ1-4	CASSRIRGNNEKLFF	TGTGCCAGCAGCCGAATCAGGGGGAATAATGAAAAACTGTTTTTT
TRBV7-6	.	.	TRBJ2-1	CASSLVGGPYNEQFF	TGTGCCAGCAGCTTGGTGGGGGGGCCCTACAATGAGCAGTTCTTC
TRBV7-9	.	.	TRBJ1-4	CASSPGARKLFF	TGTGCCAGCAGCCCCGGGGCCCGAAAACTGTTTTTT
TRBV28	.	.	TRBJ2-1	CASSWSGAYYNEQFF	TGTGCCAGCAGTTGGTCGGGGGCCTATTACAATGAGCAGTTCTTC
TRBV28	.	TRBD2	TRBJ2-1	CASSLLAGEPEQFF	TGTGCCAGCAGTCTACTAGCGGGAGAGCCTGAGCAGTTCTTC
TRBV19	.	.	TRBJ2-6	CASSIGRSLGANVLTF	TGTGCCAGTAGTATAGGGCGGAGTCTTGGGGCCAACGTCCTGACTTTC
TRBV20-1	.	.	TRBJ1-2	CSARGSYGYTF	TGCAGTGCTAGAGGTTCTTATGGCTACACCTTC
TRBV18	.	.	TRBJ1-2	CASSPDSANYGYTF	TGTGCCAGCTCCCCGGACAGCGCTAACTATGGCTACACCTTC
TRBV30	.	TRBD2	TRBJ2-3	CAWRRLAGVVDTQYF	TGTGCCTGGAGGAGACTAGCGGGAGTTGTGGATACGCAGTATTTT
TRBV6-5	.	TRBD1	TRBJ1-3	CASSRTGGGGNTIYF	TGTGCCAGCAGCCGGACAGGGGGCGGTGGAAACACCATATATTTT
TRBV5-1	.	.	TRBJ2-1	CASSFADNNEQFF	TGCGCCAGCAGCTTCGCAGATAACAATGAGCAGTTCTTC
TRBV5-4	.	.	TRBJ1-5	CASSLGGIGGNQPQHF	TGTGCCAGCAGCTTGGGGGGGATCGGCGGCAATCAGCCCCAGCATTTT
TRBV4-2	once	TRBD2	TRBJ2-5	CASSQGLAGETQYF	TGTGCCAGCAGCCAGGGACTAGCTGGGGAGACCCAGTACTTC
TRBV6-6	.	TRBD1	TRBJ1-5	CASSWTGGNQPQHF	TGTGCCAGCAGTTGGACAGGGGGAAATCAGCCCCAGCATTTT
TRBV6-1	.	.	TRBJ1-2	CASSEPGTDYGYTF	TGTGCCAGCAGTGAACCCGGGACGGACTATGGCTACACCTTC
TRBV12-2	once	.	TRBJ2-1	CASHVSGSPSSVEFF	TGTGCAAGTCACGTTAGCGGGAGCCCCAGTAGTGTGGAGTTCTTC
TRBV25-1	.	TRBD2	TRBJ2-4	CASSEGGGRNIQYF	TGTGCCAGCAGTGAGGGTGGCGGGAGAAACATTCAGTACTTC
TRBV27	.	.	TRBJ1-2	CASSLFQNYGYTF	TGTGCCAGCAGTTTATTCCAGAACTATGGCTACACCTTC